This T cell receptor beta chain was recorded in a study of CD8+ T cells in alopecia areata. Germline CDR1 and CDR2: SQVTM and ANQGSEA. The junction had 10 bases not matched to a gene; V was cut back by 3 bases and J by 2 bases. This CDR3 has 15 amino acids. Treatment meaning: oral pan-JAK inhibitor, 5-10 mg twice daily. It was from alopecia areata patients that lesional scalp punch biopsies and peripheral blood were collected. Findings and caveats of the study: Persistence in scalp and blood during tofacitinib was observed for many expanded lesional clones. Mice gave a clearer picture of TCR sharing than patients did, possibly for HLA-related reasons.

Extracted RNA was reverse transcribed, and the resulting cDNA served as sequencing template. Produced via immunoSEQ multiplex PCR; TCRdb's table is partial and in-frame only. The profile covers 200,000 to 250,000 clones, with approximately 65% appearing a single time and around 1.2% taken by the ten largest. Comments on this clone: As yet, its antigen is unknown.

This TCR was sampled from a human donor with alopecia areata. V is TRBV29-1 and J is TRBJ2-7; 7 bases match TRBD1. The input for sequencing was CD4+ T cells sorted from blood, taken at approximately week 42, from a patient treated with tofacitinib. The CDR3 reads CSVEFGRGNPYEQYF. The CDR3 bases are TGCAGCGTTGAGTTCGGCAGGGGGAATCCCTACGAGCAGTACTTC.